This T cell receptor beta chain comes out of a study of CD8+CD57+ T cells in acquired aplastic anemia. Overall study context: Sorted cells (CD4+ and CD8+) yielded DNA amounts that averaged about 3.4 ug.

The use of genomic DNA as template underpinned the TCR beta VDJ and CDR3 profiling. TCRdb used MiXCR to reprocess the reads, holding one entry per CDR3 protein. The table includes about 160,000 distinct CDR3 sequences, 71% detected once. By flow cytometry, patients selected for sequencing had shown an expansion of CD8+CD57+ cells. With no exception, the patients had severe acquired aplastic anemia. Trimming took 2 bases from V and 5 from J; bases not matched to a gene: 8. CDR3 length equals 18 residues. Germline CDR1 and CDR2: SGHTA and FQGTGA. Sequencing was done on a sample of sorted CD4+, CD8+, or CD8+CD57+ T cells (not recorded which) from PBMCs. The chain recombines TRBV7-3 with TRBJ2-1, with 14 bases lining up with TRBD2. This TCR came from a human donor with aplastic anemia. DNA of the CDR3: TGTGCCAGCAGCTTATACGGGACTAGCGGGGGTGAGGACAATGAGCAGTTCTTC. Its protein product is CASSLYGTSGGEDNEQFF.